A selection of T cell receptor beta chains follows, all from one sample in a study of OX40 agonist ivuxolimab in advanced cancers. Sequenced by immunoSEQ multiplex PCR; TCRdb stores in-frame clones only, minus some. The sample has roughly 30,000 clones; 85% to 95% are singletons. The sample consisted of CD4+ or CD8+ T cells sorted from blood, taken in a trial of the OX40 agonist ivuxolimab. These receptors were collected from an adult with an advanced solid tumor such as melanoma, head and neck, liver or kidney cancer. Each CDR3 is given with its conserved first and last residue. Fields, in order: J gene, D gene, V gene, clone size, CDR3 protein, CDR3 DNA. D genes are given only for firm matches. Some rows mark clone size as missing; the rest say once, few, many or name a class of expanded clone.

TRBJ2-2	TRBD1	TRBV15	.	CATSGDLTGERTGELFF	TGTGCCACCAGCGGCGACCTAACAGGGGAGAGAACCGGGGAGCTGTTTTTT
TRBJ2-7	.	TRBV4-1	.	CASSQGGGYEQYF	TGCGCCAGCAGCCAGGGGGGGGGCTATGAGCAGTACTTC
TRBJ1-1	.	TRBV6-6	.	CASSYSDGVGEAFF	TGTGCCAGCAGTTACTCGGACGGGGTGGGTGAAGCTTTCTTT
TRBJ2-7	.	TRBV19	.	CASSMRGYYEQYF	TGTGCCAGTAGTATGCGGGGTTACTACGAGCAGTACTTC
TRBJ1-1	.	TRBV27	.	CASSLMGSGNTEAFF	TGTGCCAGCAGTTTGATGGGGTCTGGGAACACTGAAGCTTTCTTT
TRBJ2-7	.	TRBV6-6	.	CASSYTALGEQYF	TGTGCCAGCAGTTATACAGCCCTCGGGGAGCAGTACTTC
TRBJ1-2	.	TRBV9	once	CASSAWAEANYGYTF	TGTGCCAGCAGCGCGTGGGCTGAAGCTAACTATGGCTACACCTTC
TRBJ2-7	TRBD1	TRBV19	.	CASSMGQAEAYEQYF	TGTGCCAGTAGTATGGGACAGGCTGAAGCCTACGAGCAGTACTTC
TRBJ1-6	TRBD1	TRBV5-1	.	CASSLGQGASPLHF	TGCGCCAGCAGCCTCGGACAGGGTGCTTCACCCCTCCACTTT
TRBJ2-1	TRBD1	TRBV6-6	.	CATSWTGLEFF	TGTGCCACCTCATGGACAGGGTTGGAGTTCTTC
TRBJ2-7	.	TRBV29-1	once	CSVVRQHSYEQYF	TGCAGCGTTGTCAGGCAGCACTCCTACGAGCAGTACTTC
TRBJ2-7	.	TRBV2	once	CASSEFLDTYEQYF	TGTGCCAGCAGTGAATTTCTAGATACCTACGAGCAGTACTTC
TRBJ2-5	.	TRBV30	.	CAWSPAGKTQYF	TGTGCCTGGAGTCCGGCGGGGAAGACCCAGTACTTC
TRBJ2-5	.	TRBV14	.	CASSQEHSAGGTQYF	TGTGCCAGCAGCCAAGAGCACAGCGCTGGTGGGACCCAGTACTTC
TRBJ2-3	.	TRBV10-1	.	CASSDAGVSDTQYF	TGCGCCAGCAGTGATGCCGGCGTATCAGATACGCAGTATTTT
TRBJ2-7	.	TRBV4-3	.	CASSHHEQYF	TGCGCCAGCAGCCACCACGAGCAGTACTTC
TRBJ2-3	.	TRBV9	.	CASSVESHYTDTQYF	TGTGCCAGCAGCGTAGAATCTCATTACACAGATACGCAGTATTTT
TRBJ2-1	.	TRBV9	.	CASSVAYEQFF	TGTGCCAGCAGCGTAGCTTATGAGCAGTTCTTC
TRBJ1-6	.	TRBV15	.	CATSRGGRSNSPLHF	TGTGCCACCAGCAGAGGGGGACGGAGCAATTCACCCCTCCACTTT
TRBJ2-7	.	TRBV11-2	.	CASSVGGPTYEQYF	TGTGCCAGCTCCGTAGGGGGACCTACCTACGAGCAGTACTTC
TRBJ2-7	.	TRBV14	.	CASSQDLSPAYEQYF	TGTGCCAGCAGCCAAGATTTGTCTCCTGCCTACGAGCAGTACTTC
TRBJ1-1	.	TRBV28	.	CASSLAANTEAFF	TGTGCCAGCAGTTTGGCAGCGAACACTGAAGCTTTCTTT
TRBJ2-5	.	TRBV11-2	.	CASSHKTSRTGQETQYF	TGTGCCAGCAGCCATAAAACTTCCAGGACGGGGCAAGAGACCCAGTACTTC
TRBJ2-5	.	TRBV5-4	.	CASGTPVQETQYF	TGTGCCAGCGGGACCCCGGTTCAAGAGACCCAGTACTTC
TRBJ1-1	TRBD1	TRBV4-1	.	CASSHDRGGYAAFF	TGCGCCAGCAGCCATGACAGGGGCGGTTATGCAGCTTTCTTT
TRBJ2-5	TRBD1	TRBV7-2	.	CASTPTGGQGFQETQYF	TGTGCCAGCACCCCGACCGGGGGACAGGGCTTCCAAGAGACCCAGTACTTC
TRBJ2-5	.	TRBV27	once	CASSLFVGREETQYF	TGTGCCAGCAGTCTCTTTGTGGGCAGGGAAGAGACCCAGTACTTC
TRBJ1-3	TRBD1	TRBV6-1	.	CASSEDLETGYGNTIYF	TGTGCCAGCAGTGAAGATTTGGAGACAGGGTATGGAAACACCATATATTTT
TRBJ2-1	.	TRBV4-1	.	CASSQEGIPYNEQFF	TGCGCCAGCAGCCAAGAGGGGATCCCCTACAATGAGCAGTTCTTC
TRBJ2-7	.	TRBV2	.	CASSEAAFASLYEQYF	TGTGCCAGCAGTGAAGCGGCCTTCGCTAGCTTGTACGAGCAGTACTTC
TRBJ2-5	.	TRBV7-9	.	CASSFLPGPGGETQYF	TGTGCCAGCAGCTTCCTCCCGGGGCCCGGCGGGGAGACCCAGTACTTC
TRBJ2-3	TRBD2	TRBV28	once	CASSGVAVDTQYF	TGTGCCAGTAGCGGGGTGGCAGTAGATACGCAGTATTTT
TRBJ2-7	TRBD2	TRBV9	.	CASSARSGRIAYEQYF	TGTGCCAGCAGCGCCCGGAGCGGGAGGATAGCCTACGAGCAGTACTTC
TRBJ2-7	TRBD2	TRBV28	.	CASSPRTSGAPFSYEQYF	TGTGCCAGCAGTCCGCGGACTAGCGGGGCTCCATTCTCCTACGAGCAGTACTTC
TRBJ1-2	.	TRBV2	.	CASSDFTNYGYTF	TGTGCCAGCAGTGATTTTACCAACTATGGCTACACCTTC
TRBJ2-1	.	TRBV10-3	.	CAISSGAAVNEQFF	TGTGCCATCAGTTCGGGAGCCGCTGTTAATGAGCAGTTCTTC
TRBJ2-3	TRBD2	TRBV6-1	.	CASSEDSGLAGPTDTQYF	TGTGCCAGCAGTGAAGATTCCGGGCTAGCGGGGCCCACAGATACGCAGTATTTT
TRBJ2-1	.	TRBV28	.	CASSLRGYNEQFF	TGTGCCAGCAGTTTAAGAGGGTACAATGAGCAGTTCTTC
TRBJ1-2	.	TRBV27	.	CASSFSVNYGYTF	TGTGCCAGCAGTTTCTCGGTTAACTATGGCTACACCTTC
TRBJ2-5	TRBD2	TRBV9	.	CASSVGLAGAREETQYF	TGTGCCAGCAGCGTAGGACTAGCGGGGGCGAGGGAGGAGACCCAGTACTTC
TRBJ2-2	.	TRBV27	.	CASSFPGTGELFF	TGTGCCAGCAGTTTCCCCGGCACCGGGGAGCTGTTTTTT
TRBJ1-1	TRBD1	TRBV2	.	CASSEVNRGPTEAFF	TGTGCCAGCAGTGAAGTTAACAGGGGGCCCACTGAAGCTTTCTTT
TRBJ1-2	.	TRBV7-9	.	CASSADDGANYGYTF	TGTGCCAGCAGCGCGGATGATGGGGCTAACTATGGCTACACCTTC
TRBJ2-2	TRBD2	TRBV5-4	.	CASSLDGLAGDGGELFF	TGTGCCAGCAGCTTGGATGGACTAGCGGGGGATGGCGGGGAGCTGTTTTTT
TRBJ1-2	TRBD1	TRBV28	.	CASSLGETGGNYGYTF	TGTGCCAGCAGTTTAGGGGAAACAGGGGGCAACTATGGCTACACCTTC
TRBJ2-1	.	TRBV7-9	.	CASSLVIQIYNEQFF	TGTGCCAGCAGCTTGGTGATACAAATTTACAATGAGCAGTTCTTC
TRBJ2-7	TRBD1	TRBV30	.	CAWSVPGGPLEQYF	TGTGCCTGGAGTGTCCCAGGGGGCCCCCTCGAGCAGTACTTC
TRBJ1-1	.	TRBV7-3	once	CASSLTGGTEAFF	TGTGCCAGCAGCTTAACCGGGGGGACTGAAGCTTTCTTT
TRBJ2-1	TRBD1	TRBV6-5	few	CASRYRDSPVGFF	TGTGCCAGCAGATACCGGGACAGCCCTGTGGGGTTCTTC
TRBJ2-5	TRBD1	TRBV28	.	CASSLWEGTGVQETQYF	TGTGCCAGCAGTTTATGGGAAGGGACAGGGGTCCAAGAGACCCAGTACTTC
TRBJ2-3	.	TRBV9	.	CASSGGNTQYF	TGTGCCAGCAGCGGGGGGAATACGCAGTATTTT
TRBJ2-7	.	TRBV11-2	.	CASSLDSPTEYSYEQYF	TGTGCCAGCAGCTTAGACTCCCCCACAGAATACTCCTACGAGCAGTACTTC
TRBJ1-6	.	TRBV6-5	.	CASSYGGANPLHF	TGTGCCAGCAGTTACGGGGGTGCCAATCCCCTCCACTTT
TRBJ1-2	TRBD1	TRBV6-1	few	CASSVPWGDRGLAYGYTF	TGTGCCAGCAGTGTTCCCTGGGGGGACAGGGGGCTAGCCTATGGCTACACCTTC
TRBJ1-3	.	TRBV28	.	CASSLQAGRNTIYF	TGTGCCAGCAGTTTGCAAGCCGGGAGGAACACCATATATTTT
TRBJ1-1	.	TRBV11-2	.	CASSWGSTEAFF	TGTGCCAGCAGCTGGGGAAGCACTGAAGCTTTCTTT